Presented here are 25 T cell receptor beta chains from one specimen sequenced in a study of T cells in Graves' hyperthyroidism and ophthalmopathy (dated by TCRdb to about 2019). Libraries were built with multiplex PCR. The sequencer listed for this sample is Illumina HiSeq 2000. TCR beta CDR3 regions were amplified from RNA transcripts. The first round of RT-PCR for the TCR CDR3 was performed with the HTBI primer set and the Qiagen OneStep RT-PCR kit. TCRdb reprocessed the public reads (quality trimming at Q25 with fastp, clone calling with MiXCR) and kept in-frame beta chains. Rows are combined by CDR3 protein, so each entry shows the most common genes and DNA. Here the sample has over 700,000 distinct CDR3 sequences; around a third occur a single time. The ten top clones hold around 30% of the sample. The specimen was blood. Receptor source: a woman in her thirties or forties with Graves' hyperthyroidism.

The table lists this clonotype with many counts. At one end, the junction sequence differs from germline, possibly due to a read error. V gene TRBV5-1 combines with J gene TRBJ2-5; 7 bases agree with TRBD2. CDR3 length: 14 amino acids. Looked up from germline, CDR1 is SGHRS and CDR2 is YFSETQ. The CDR3 DNA reads TGTGCCAGCAGCCCCGGGACTACCCAAGAGACCCAGTACTTC. Residues: CASSPGTTQETQYF. Variable domain in full (rest from reference TRBV5-1 and TRBJ2-5): KAGVTQTPRYLIKTRGQQVTLSCSPISGHRSVSWYQQTPGQGLQFLFEYFSETQRNKGNFPGRFSGRQFSNSRSEMNVSTLELGDSALYLCASSPGTTQETQYFGPGTRLLVL.

The table lists this clonotype with a few counts. The chain employs TRBV29-1 and TRBJ2-7; 7 bases are shared with TRBD2. There are 13 residues in the CDR3. The germline V gene has CDR1 SQVTM and CDR2 ANQGSEA. The J segment lost 7 bases and the V segment lost 1 base, leaving 7 bases of the junction unmatched. The CDR3 DNA reads as TGCAGCGTTGAAGGTATACTAGCGAGAGAGCAGTACTTC. Amino acid sequence: CSVEGILAREQYF.

The chain carries TRBV19 and TRBJ1-2, with D perhaps matching TRBD1 (6 bases). This CDR3 is 15 amino acids long. The V gene lost 0 bases and the J gene lost 7 bases, with 15 bases spanning the gap. Germline V CDR1 and CDR2: LNHDA, SQIVND (reference sequence). The CDR3 here is CASSIEEQGIAGYTF. DNA for the CDR3: TGTGCCAGTAGTATAGAAGAACAGGGTATTGCTGGCTACACCTTC.

Details on this clonotype: Given a much more abundant clone one base away, this may be a read error. The chain carries TRBV6-5 and TRBJ2-7; possibly TRBD2 for D (5 bases). The CDR3 contains 13 residues. V dropped 6 bases and J dropped 9 bases, with 18 bases sitting between them. Germline values: CDR1 MNHEY, CDR2 SVGAGI. The CDR3 region is CASSLSPAGGQYF. The DNA for the CDR3 is TGTGCCAGCAGCTTATCCCCGGCGGGCGGGCAGTACTTC.

The rearrangement links TRBV9 to TRBJ1-4; 11 bases are shared with TRBD1. The CDR3 is made up of 17 amino acids. The germline CDR1 and CDR2 sequences are SGDLS and YYNGEE. V shed 3 bases, J shed 7 bases, and the junction held 11 bases outside the gene matches. CDR3 nucleotide sequence: TGTGCCAGCAGCGGTGGACAGGGGGCTGCTGCTAGTGAAAAACTGTTTTTT. As protein: CASSGGQGAAASEKLFF.

This clonotype has only a few counts. This sequence joins TRBV12-3 or TRBV12-4 and TRBJ1-5, with D hard to call. This CDR3 comprises 14 residues. Between the trimmed V and J ends, which lost 8 bases and 7 bases, there was a span of 18 bases. The CDR3 DNA sequence: TGTGCCAGCTCCGACCTCGGATCGGGACAGCCCCAGCATTTT. It encodes CASSDLGSGQPQHF.

The genes are TRBV2 and TRBJ2-5; tentatively, D is TRBD2 (8 bases). The CDR3 has 19 amino acids. CDR1 and CDR2 (germline): SNHLY, FYNNEI. V lost 6 bases and J lost 5, with 31 bases in between. The CDR3 protein is CASSQDRAGAGVNRETQYF. Written as DNA, the CDR3 is TGTGCCAGCAGCCAAGACAGGGCAGGAGCGGGGGTCAATCGGGAGACCCAGTACTTC.

This clonotype was counted at least ten times. The chain links TRBV2 to TRBJ1-2; D not resolved. CDR1 and CDR2 from the germline V gene are SNHLY and FYNNEI. CDR3 size: 15 residues. Trimming took off 4 bases at V and 3 bases at J, with 15 bases between the two ends. CDR3 in DNA: TGTGCCAGCAGTGTGACAAGGGATACCCACTATGGCTACACCTTC. Protein: CASSVTRDTHYGYTF.

In this sample, this clonotype turned up many times. The chain combines TRBV5-1 with TRBJ1-4; D gene unclear. With 5 bases removed from V and 7 bases from J, the gap between germline ends came to 9 bases. CDR1 is SGHRS and CDR2 is YFSETQ in the germline V gene. This CDR3 has 12 amino acids. The CDR3 loop is CASRGSGEKLFF. The CDR3 DNA reads as TGCGCCAGCAGAGGCAGCGGTGAAAAACTGTTTTTT.

V gene TRBV29-1 combines with J gene TRBJ1-5, with 9 bases fitting TRBD1. The CDR3 loop spans 13 amino acids. Looked up from germline, CDR1 is SQVTM and CDR2 is ANQGSEA. The J segment lost 4 bases and the V segment lost 6 bases, leaving 4 bases of the junction unmatched. CDR3 protein: CSVAGQGNQPQHF. The CDR3 coding sequence is TGCAGCGTCGCGGGACAGGGAAATCAGCCCCAGCATTTT.

This clonotype occurred a few times. The J gene is TRBJ2-5, the V gene TRBV6-6; D may be TRBD1 (6 bases). Germline-derived CDR1 and CDR2 are MNHNY and SVGAGI (reference sequence). Deletions cut 5 bases from V and 5 bases from J, with 12 bases between. There are 13 residues in the CDR3. The CDR3, as DNA: TGTGCCAGCAGTGTTCAGGGGTTTGAGACCCAGTACTTC. Translated: CASSVQGFETQYF.

Comment on this clonotype: Possible read error: a much larger clone is one base away. The CDR3 region has the DNA TGTGTCAGCAGCTTATATGCAGGGGTGGAGACTGAAGCTTTCTTT. Protein product: CVSSLYAGVETEAFF. The chain links TRBV7-2 to TRBJ1-1; perhaps TRBD1 as D (6 bases). Germline V gene data show CDR1 as SGHTA and CDR2 as FQGNSA. CDR3 length equals 15 residues.

The J gene is TRBJ2-7, the V gene TRBV25-1; 10 bases line up with TRBD1. The germline CDR1 and CDR2 sequences are MGHDK and SYGVNS. CDR3 length equals 14 residues. V trimming: 4 bases; J trimming: 6 bases; junction bases outside the gene matches: 6. DNA of the CDR3: TGTGCCAGCAGTGCCGGGACAGGGGTTTGCGAGCAGTACTTC. The encoded protein is CASSAGTGVCEQYF.

J is TRBJ1-2 and V is TRBV5-6; D is unresolved. V was pared by 7 bases and J by 4 bases, with 8 bases between. Germline V gives CDR1 SGHDT, CDR2 YYEEEE. The CDR3 sequence is 11 residues long. DNA for the CDR3: TGTGCCAGCGGGGATAGCTATGGCTACACCTTC. The encoded protein is CASGDSYGYTF.

In its sample, this clonotype was seen a few times. V is TRBV6-6 and J is TRBJ1-5; 9 nucleotides line up with TRBD1. V lost 6 bases, J lost 7 bases, and 10 bases stayed unmatched. Germline CDR1 and CDR2: MNHNY and SVGAGI (reference sequence). This CDR3 has 15 residues. The CDR3 region is CASSDRGTFGQPQHF. In DNA, the CDR3 is TGTGCCAGCAGCGACAGGGGGACATTCGGGCAGCCCCAGCATTTT.

This clonotype was seen only a few times. The rearrangement joins TRBV10-3 to TRBJ2-1; D possibly corresponds to TRBD1 (5 bases). The V end lost 4 bases, the J end lost 6 bases, and 13 bases lay between the germline ends. There are 14 residues in the CDR3. Germline V gives CDR1 ENHRY, CDR2 SYGVKD. CDR3 amino acids: CAISVRAEANEQFF. In DNA form, the CDR3 reads TGTGCCATCAGTGTCAGGGCCGAAGCCAATGAGCAGTTCTTC.

This clonotype was detected ten times or more. The gene calls are TRBV10-3 and TRBJ1-2; D is ambiguous. The V end lost 7 bases, the J end lost 2 bases, and 14 bases lay between the germline ends. CDR1 is ENHRY and CDR2 is SYGVKD in the germline V gene. The CDR3 totals 14 residues. CDR3 residues: CAITDGLQNYGYTF. The CDR3 DNA follows: TGTGCCATCACCGACGGACTCCAAAACTATGGCTACACCTTC.

This clonotype came up a few times. A read error may explain this, as a much larger clone is one base away. This chain links TRBV7-6 with TRBJ1-1; D gene unclear. Trimming left V 3 bases short and J 1 base short, with 9 bases between. The CDR3 loop spans 14 amino acids. CDR1 and CDR2 from the germline V gene are SGHVS and FNYEAQ. The CDR3 reads CASSFEGPNTEAFF. In DNA, the CDR3 is TGTGCCAGCAGCTTCGAAGGGCCGAACACTGAAGCTTTCTTT.

This clonotype was observed many times. The CDR3 nucleotides read TGTGCCAGCAGTTTACGGGATGGAGAGCCCCAGCATTTT. Amino acid sequence: CASSLRDGEPQHF. This rearrangement joins TRBV12-3 or TRBV12-4 to TRBJ1-5; D not certain. Between the trimmed V and J ends, which lost 2 bases and 8 bases, there was a span of 10 bases. The CDR3 contains 13 residues.

As for this clonotype: The junction shows a germline mismatch at one end, possibly a read error. This chain connects TRBV2 to TRBJ1-3; D remains ambiguous. This CDR3 spans 14 amino acids. The germline CDR1 and CDR2 sequences are SNHLY and FYNNEI. CDR3 region: CASSGGTSGNTVYF. The CDR3 nucleotides are TGTGCCAGCAGTGGGGGAACGAGCGGAAACACCGTATATTTT. Variable domain in full (rest from reference TRBV2 and TRBJ1-3): EPEVTQTPSHQVTQMGQEVILRCVPISNHLYFYWYRQILGQKVEFLVSFYNNEISEKSEIFDDQFSVERPDGSNFTLKIRSTKLEDSAMYFCASSGGTSGNTVYFGEGSWLTVV.

CDR3 region: CANSRDRLNTGELFF. CDR3 nucleotide sequence: TGTGCCAATTCCAGGGACAGGCTAAACACCGGGGAGCTGTTTTTT. This chain links TRBV28 with TRBJ2-2; TRBD1 agrees at 8 bases. Losses at the gene ends were 10 bases for V and 2 bases for J; bases not matched to a gene: 9. The CDR3 has 15 amino acids. Germline CDR1 is MDHEN and CDR2 is SYDVKM.

The table lists this clonotype with many counts. The chain is built from TRBV7-2 and TRBJ2-5, with 7 bases identical to TRBD1. Trimming cost V 5 bases and J 7 bases; bases outside gene matches: 7. The length of the CDR3 is 13 residues. The V gene's germline CDR1 is SGHTA and CDR2 FQGNSA. CDR3 nucleotides: TGTGCCAGCAGCCTTGACAGGGATGGGACCCAGTACTTC. Translating it yields CASSLDRDGTQYF. Full variable domain (remainder filled in from reference TRBV7-2 and TRBJ2-5): GAGVSQSPSNKVTEKGKDVELRCDPISGHTALYWYRQSLGQGLEFLIYFQGNSAPDKSGLPSDRFSAERTGGSVSTLTIQRTQQEDSAVYLCASSLDRDGTQYFGPGTRLLVL.

This clonotype came up a few times. The rearrangement joins TRBV7-9 to TRBJ1-2; no clear D gene. CDR1 is SEHNR, CDR2 FQNEAQ, per germline (reference sequence). With 5 bases removed from V and 1 base from J, the gap between germline ends came to 11 bases. The CDR3 is made up of 14 amino acids. CDR3 nucleotides: TGTGCCAGCAGCCCCCGGTGGGATAACTATGGCTACACCTTC. Protein: CASSPRWDNYGYTF.

This clonotype has ten or more counts. The chain uses TRBV2 and TRBJ1-1, with 7 positions matching TRBD1. Germline values: CDR1 SNHLY, CDR2 FYNNEI. The CDR3 loop spans 15 amino acids. Trimming at V came to 7 bases and at J to 1 base, leaving 9 bases not matched to a gene. CDR3: CASTVGQAENTEAFF. CDR3 DNA: TGTGCCAGCACCGTCGGACAGGCCGAGAACACTGAAGCTTTCTTT.

This clonotype has more than one count but fewer than ten. The chain links TRBV19 to TRBJ2-2, with D uncertain. This CDR3 comprises 11 residues. V lost 7 bases, J lost 5 bases, and 5 bases lay in between. CDR1 and CDR2 from the germline V gene are LNHDA and SQIVND (reference sequence). The CDR3 nucleotides are TGTGCCAGTACTGAGACCGGGGAGCTGTTTTTT. Amino acid sequence: CASTETGELFF.